The 14 T cell receptor beta chains below all came from one sample that was sequenced in a study of cytomegalovirus exposure and HLA in healthy donors. Primers: 60 Vbeta forward and 13 Jbeta reverse. Sequenced by immunoSEQ multiplex PCR; TCRdb stores in-frame clones only, minus some. The repertoire holds around 65,000 clones, with 65% to 90% as singletons. Sequencing was performed on PBMCs. The receptors derive from a female donor in good health and CMV-seronegative.

CDR3 in amino acids: CASSQDPAREETQYF. CDR3 DNA: TGTGCCAGCAGCCAAGATCCTGCCAGGGAAGAGACCCAGTACTTC. This chain joins TRBV4-2 and TRBJ2-5; the D gene is possibly TRBD1 (5 bases). From germline, CDR1 is LGHNA and CDR2 YNFKEQ. Deletions cut 0 bases from V and 3 bases from J, with 11 bases between. The CDR3 length is 15 residues.

The J gene is TRBJ1-5, the V gene TRBV21-1. TRBV21-1 corresponds to a pseudogene. The CDR3 loop spans 12 amino acids. This CDR3 is CASKPRWQPQHF. CDR3 bases: TGTGCCAGCAAGCCCCGTTGGCAGCCCCAGCATTTT.

This rearrangement joins TRBV6-4 to TRBJ2-3; 13 positions match TRBD2. This CDR3 region has 15 residues. In germline, CDR1 is MRHNA, CDR2 SNTAGT. Trimming removed 2 bases from V and 4 bases from J; junction bases left unmatched: 0. CDR3 protein: CASSDTSGGADTQYF. CDR3 bases: TGTGCCAGCAGTGACACTAGCGGGGGGGCAGATACGCAGTATTTT.

The chain has TRBV19 and TRBJ1-1; D may be TRBD1 (5 bases). The CDR3 contains 15 residues. The germline gives CDR1 LNHDA, CDR2 SQIVND (reference sequence). The V gene lost 1 base and the J gene lost 7 bases, with 16 bases spanning the gap. CDR3 protein: CASSIGNRRSLEAFF. CDR3 DNA: TGTGCCAGTAGTATAGGAAACAGGCGATCCCTTGAAGCTTTCTTT.

The gene calls are TRBV5-4 and TRBJ1-4; 9 bases fit TRBD1. Germline values: CDR1 SGHNT, CDR2 YYREEE (reference sequence). V lost 4 bases to trimming and J lost 0 bases; unmatched junction nucleotides: 7. This CDR3 spans 17 amino acids. This chain's CDR3 is CASSPRTGEATNEKLFF. The CDR3, as DNA: TGTGCCAGCAGCCCACGGACAGGGGAAGCAACTAATGAAAAACTGTTTTTT.

The rearrangement links TRBV10-1 to TRBJ2-7, with a weak D call TRBD1 (5 bases). CDR1 and CDR2 from the germline V gene are WNHNN and SYGVQD (reference sequence). The CDR3 totals 16 residues. V was trimmed by 0 bases and J by 5 bases, leaving 17 bases between them. CDR3 bases: TGCGCCAGCAGTGAGTCTGTCGTGCAGGGTGAAGACGAGCAGTACTTC. This translates into CASSESVVQGEDEQYF.

The chain couples TRBV4-1 to TRBJ2-3, with 8 bases identical to TRBD1. Trimming at V came to 0 bases and at J to 1 base, leaving 6 bases not matched to a gene. Germline V lookup: CDR1 MGHRA, CDR2 YSYEKL. CDR3 length equals 17 residues. CDR3 coding DNA: TGCGCCAGCAGCCAAGATACGACAGGGGATCGCACAGATACGCAGTATTTT. The encoded protein is CASSQDTTGDRTDTQYF.

This chain connects TRBV5-1 to TRBJ2-7, with 8 bases fitting TRBD2. The germline CDR1 and CDR2 sequences are SGHRS and YFSETQ. CDR3 length: 17 amino acids. V dropped 0 bases and J dropped 4; count of bases not matched to a gene: 12. CDR3 residues: CASSLAGGGPDGYEQYF. The DNA of the CDR3 is TGCGCCAGCAGCTTGGCCGGGGGGGGGCCCGATGGGTACGAGCAGTACTTC.

This chain connects TRBV9 to TRBJ2-3; D gene ambiguous. Trimming removed 5 bases from V and 6 bases from J, with 13 bases in between. CDR1 is SGDLS and CDR2 is YYNGEE in the germline V gene. The length of the CDR3 is 13 residues. The DNA of the CDR3 is TGTGCCAGCAGACGCCATACGAGGGATACGCAGTATTTT. Translation gives CASRRHTRDTQYF.

The chain combines TRBV6-1 with TRBJ2-3, with D perhaps matching TRBD2 (6 bases). The CDR3 runs 16 residues. The V gene's germline CDR1 is MNHNS and CDR2 SASEGT. Trimming shortened V by 2 bases and J by 6 bases, and 18 bases separated the two germline ends. The CDR3 DNA reads TGTGCCAGCAGTGAAAACGGGGGTCGAAGTCGGGATACGCAGTATTTT. This gives the protein CASSENGGRSRDTQYF.

This clone was recorded only once. V is TRBV30 and J is TRBJ1-2, with 8 bases aligning to TRBD1. Germline CDR1 GTSNPN, CDR2 SVGIG (reference sequence). V trimming: 3 bases; J trimming: 3 bases; junction bases outside the gene matches: 12. The CDR3 has 16 amino acids. CDR3 sequence: CAWRQGAGEVDYGYTF. CDR3 sequence (DNA): TGTGCCTGGAGGCAGGGGGCAGGGGAAGTTGACTATGGCTACACCTTC.

The J gene is TRBJ2-5, the V gene TRBV25-1; 8 bases are shared with TRBD2. The J call may be mistaken, given a closer DNA end match to TRBJ2-7. Germline V CDR1 and CDR2: MGHDK, SYGVNS. The CDR3 is made up of 15 amino acids. The CDR3 coding sequence is TGTGCCAGCAGTGGTACTAGCGGCTCCTCCTACGAGCAGTACTTC. Its translation is CASSGTSGSSYEQYF.

CDR3 amino acids: CASSYSFQGLSEQYF. The DNA of the CDR3 is TGTGCCAGCAGTTACTCGTTTCAGGGGTTGAGCGAGCAGTACTTC. V gene TRBV6-5 combines with J gene TRBJ2-7; D is possibly TRBD1 (6 bases). Germline-derived CDR1 and CDR2 are MNHEY and SVGAGI. CDR3 size: 15 residues. V was pared by 0 bases and J by 6 bases, with 15 bases between.

The V and J genes are TRBV2 and TRBJ2-2, with a weak D call TRBD2 (6 bases). Trimming removed 4 bases at V and 2 bases at J, with 11 bases between. This CDR3 region has 15 residues. CDR1 is SNHLY, CDR2 FYNNEI, per germline. CDR3 sequence: CASSVGGINTGELFF. The CDR3 DNA is TGTGCCAGCAGTGTTGGCGGGATAAACACCGGGGAGCTGTTTTTT.